This T cell receptor (beta chain) comes out of a study of chemoradiotherapy in HPV16-positive cancers (dated by TCRdb to between 2020 and 2023). Turning to the overall study: Candidate HPV-specific T-cell clones and common TCR motifs were defined by functional T-cell assays performed on cells from two HPV16-positive patients. Whether T-cell immunity against the HPV oncoproteins E6 and E7 changes during chemoradiotherapy and whether survival is affected by this immunity were examined in the study. TCR repertoires from some 90 patients with HPV-related cancers were then used to track the candidate HPV-specific TCRs and motifs.

Because repertoires were sampled repeatedly during chemoradiotherapy, clonal expansion in the tumor microenvironment could be followed. Study-level results and caveats: The functional definition of HPV-specific T cells came from only two HPV16-positive patients, and the survival association was reported for HPV16-positive patients. In HPV16-positive patients, expansion of HPV-responsive T cells during chemoradiotherapy was associated with improved recurrence-free survival. Expansion of candidate HPV-specific clones and E7-related TCR motifs was observed in the tumor microenvironment during treatment, whereas no such expansion was observed for non-HPV-specific T cells.

With respect to this clone: Its target antigen remains unknown. No base quality values were provided; no much bigger clone lies one nucleotide off.

There are 15 amino acids in the CDR3, from cysteine to phenylalanine inclusive. Of all the DNA, just the CDR3 is kept, 45 bases in frame from base 1. As encoded in the germline V gene (reference sequence), CDR1 is LNHDA while CDR2 is SQIVND. V lost 6 bases and J lost 2 bases, and the count of bases not matched to a germline gene is 5. Library preparation used the immunoSEQ multiplex PCR assay. Imported from immuneACCESS, the table was reduced by TCRdb to in-frame sequences with V and J called. These copies leave out some clones; in studies compared against another copy, an unresolved V gene accounts for under half, and the cause of the remainder is not known. In this sample the table shows 7,700 or so clones, around 70% of which occur a single time. The top ten clonotypes cover approximately 31% of the sample.

The specimen was taken from a patient who underwent chemoradiotherapy. The clonotype comes from a human donor with HPV-associated anogenital cancer. The V and J segments used are TRBV19 and TRBJ2-5; the junction holds 11 bases that match TRBD1. The CDR3 amino acid sequence is: CASRRTGGSQETQYF. The sequenced DNA is TGTGCCAGTAGAAGGACAGGGGGCAGTCAAGAGACCCAGTACTTC.